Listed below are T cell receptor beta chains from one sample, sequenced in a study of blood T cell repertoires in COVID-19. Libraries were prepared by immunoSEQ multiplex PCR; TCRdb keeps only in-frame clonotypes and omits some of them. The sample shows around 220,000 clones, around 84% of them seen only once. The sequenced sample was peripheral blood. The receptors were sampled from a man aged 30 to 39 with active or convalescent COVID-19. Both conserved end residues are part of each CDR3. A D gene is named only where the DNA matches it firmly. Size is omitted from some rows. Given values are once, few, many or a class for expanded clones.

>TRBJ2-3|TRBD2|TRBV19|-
CASSTVTSGRGDTQYF
TGTGCCAGTAGTACGGTGACTAGCGGCCGGGGAGATACGCAGTATTTT
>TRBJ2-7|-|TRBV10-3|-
CAISGTQSYEQYF
TGTGCCATCTCCGGGACACAGTCCTACGAGCAGTACTTC
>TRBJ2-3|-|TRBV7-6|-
CASSLVGGVTDTQYF
TGTGCCAGCAGCTTAGTTGGTGGAGTCACAGATACGCAGTATTTT
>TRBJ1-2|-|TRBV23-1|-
CASPNGDYGYTF
TGCGCCAGCCCCAACGGAGACTATGGCTACACCTTC
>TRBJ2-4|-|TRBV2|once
CASSAGAVGGNIQYF
TGTGCCAGCAGTGCTGGGGCCGTAGGTGGGAACATTCAGTACTTC
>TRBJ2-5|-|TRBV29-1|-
CSVAHGQETQYF
TGCAGCGTTGCCCACGGGCAAGAGACCCAGTACTTC
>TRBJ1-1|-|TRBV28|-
CASSTRPLRVLAFF
TGTGCCAGCAGTACCAGACCCCTTCGGGTATTAGCTTTCTTT
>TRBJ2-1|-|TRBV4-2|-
CASSPPDNEQFF
TGTGCCAGCAGCCCTCCGGACAATGAGCAGTTCTTC
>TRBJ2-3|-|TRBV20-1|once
CSASWRSTDTQYF
TGCAGTGCTAGTTGGAGATCCACAGATACGCAGTATTTT
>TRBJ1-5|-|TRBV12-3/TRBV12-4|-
CASTRLANQPQHF
TGTGCCAGCACCCGTTTGGCCAATCAGCCCCAGCATTTT
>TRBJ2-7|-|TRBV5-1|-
CASSFGQSYEQYF
TGCGCCAGCAGCTTTGGACAAAGCTACGAGCAGTACTTC
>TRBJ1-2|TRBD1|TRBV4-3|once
CASSPGTGHYGYTF
TGCGCCAGCAGCCCCGGGACAGGGCACTATGGCTACACCTTC
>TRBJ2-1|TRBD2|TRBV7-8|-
CASSLGAGAVDEQFF
TGTGCCAGCAGCTTAGGAGCGGGGGCGGTCGATGAGCAGTTCTTC
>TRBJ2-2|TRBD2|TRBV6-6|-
CASSYSSGGGELFF
TGTGCCAGCAGTTACTCGAGCGGGGGCGGGGAGCTGTTTTTT
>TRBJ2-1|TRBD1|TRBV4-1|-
CASSPPTRQGTYNEQFF
TGCGCCAGCAGCCCCCCGACGAGACAGGGGACCTACAATGAGCAGTTCTTC
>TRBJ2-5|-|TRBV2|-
CASRERWETQYF
TGTGCCAGCCGGGAGAGGTGGGAGACCCAGTACTTC
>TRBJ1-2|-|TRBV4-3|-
CASSQDGRAGGYTF
TGCGCCAGCAGCCAAGATGGCAGGGCAGGTGGCTACACCTTC
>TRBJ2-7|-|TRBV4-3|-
CASSQELVRYEQYF
TGCGCCAGCAGCCAAGAATTAGTCAGGTACGAGCAGTACTTC
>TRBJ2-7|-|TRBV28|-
CASSSMGLSYEQYF
TGTGCCAGCAGTTCGATGGGACTGTCCTACGAGCAGTACTTC
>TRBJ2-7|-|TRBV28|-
CASTPRRGTGDYEQYF
TGTGCCAGCACCCCAAGGCGGGGGACAGGCGACTACGAGCAGTACTTC
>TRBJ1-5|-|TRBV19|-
CASSISRGLIQPQHF
TGTGCCAGTAGTATCTCTCGGGGACTAATCCAGCCCCAGCATTTT
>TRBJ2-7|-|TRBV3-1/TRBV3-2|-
CASSDWGQYEQYF
TGTGCCAGCAGCGACTGGGGGCAGTACGAGCAGTACTTC
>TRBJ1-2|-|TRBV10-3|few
CAISEGGATYGYTF
TGTGCCATCAGTGAGGGGGGGGCGACCTATGGCTACACCTTC
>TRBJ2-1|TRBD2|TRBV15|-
CATSRDLAGAERNEQFF
TGTGCCACCAGCAGAGATCTAGCGGGAGCGGAACGGAATGAGCAGTTCTTC
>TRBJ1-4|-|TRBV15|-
CATSIASHGEKLFF
TGTGCCACCAGCATAGCCTCACATGGTGAAAAACTGTTTTTT
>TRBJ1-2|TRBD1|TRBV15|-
CATSRDWDSTNYGYTF
TGTGCCACCAGCAGAGATTGGGACAGTACTAACTATGGCTACACCTTC
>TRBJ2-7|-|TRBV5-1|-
CASSPQGNEQYF
TGCGCCAGCAGCCCACAGGGCAACGAGCAGTACTTC
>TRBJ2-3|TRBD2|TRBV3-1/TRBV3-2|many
CASSHGGRLTDTQYF
TGTGCCAGCAGCCACGGCGGGAGGTTAACAGATACGCAGTATTTT
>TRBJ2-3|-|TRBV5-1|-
CASSLTGNRDTQYF
TGCGCCAGCAGCTTGACGGGAAATAGGGATACGCAGTATTTT
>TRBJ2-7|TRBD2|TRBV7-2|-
CASRPGTNYEQYF
TGTGCCAGCAGACCCGGGACTAACTACGAGCAGTACTTC
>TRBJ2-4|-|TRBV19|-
CASSIRGRPGDIQYF
TGTGCCAGTAGTATTCGGGGACGGCCGGGGGACATTCAGTACTTC
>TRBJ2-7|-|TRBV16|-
CASSQFSGPESYEQYF
TGTGCCAGCAGCCAATTTTCGGGTCCGGAATCCTACGAGCAGTACTTC
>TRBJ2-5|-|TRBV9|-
CASSVASETQYF
TGTGCCAGCAGCGTAGCTAGTGAGACCCAGTACTTC
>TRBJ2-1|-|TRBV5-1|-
CASSLIGSGSPEQFF
TGCGCCAGCAGCTTGATTGGTTCAGGGTCGCCTGAGCAGTTCTTC
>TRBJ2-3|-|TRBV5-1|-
CASSLAGVTDTQYF
TGCGCCAGCAGCTTGGCCGGTGTCACAGATACGCAGTATTTT
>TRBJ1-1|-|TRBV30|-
CAWTRGDTEAFF
TGTGCCTGGACCCGGGGTGACACTGAAGCTTTCTTT
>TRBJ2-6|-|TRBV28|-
CASSWRGPGANVLTF
TGTGCCAGCAGTTGGAGGGGGCCCGGGGCCAACGTCCTGACTTTC
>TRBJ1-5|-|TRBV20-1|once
CSASDLSTYNQPQHF
TGCAGTGCTAGTGACCTTAGCACCTACAATCAGCCCCAGCATTTT